A single sample gave rise to the 20 T cell receptor beta chains below, sequenced in a study of T cell clonality in common variable immunodeficiency. The protocol was immunoSEQ multiplex PCR, while the TCRdb copy is restricted to in-frame clones and leaves out a portion. Singletons are absent from the sample, which has under 30,000 clones. Sequencing used peripheral blood mononuclear cells. These TCRs come from a person aged 18 to 75 in good health.

This clone was observed many times. Sequencing ends 3 residues short of the CDR3 end; the germline J gene provides the rest. The chain uses TRBV20-1 and TRBJ2-1; D is unclear. The V end was cut by 2 bases, the J end by 9 bases, with 17 bases between. This CDR3 has 14 residues. Per the germline V gene, CDR1 is DFQATT and CDR2 is SNEGSKA (reference sequence). The DNA read from the CDR3 is TGCAGTGCTAGAACCCACACCAAGGGTGGTGAG. Protein: CSARTHTKGGE. The full CDR3 sequence reads CSARTHTKGGEQFF.

This clone appeared a few times. The read ends 3 residues early relative to the CDR3; the germline J gene fills the gap. V and J are TRBV6-1 and TRBJ2-2, with a weak D call TRBD1 (6 bases). CDR1 is MNHNS and CDR2 is SASEGT in the germline V gene. The CDR3 consists of 14 residues. The CDR3 spells CASSEQGKGEKLFF. CDR3 DNA (partial): TGTGCCAGCAGTGAACAAGGGAAGGGGGAAAAG.

This clone has at least ten counts. The read comes to an end 3 residues before the CDR3 does, leaving the germline J gene to fill in the end. This chain uses TRBV7-6 with TRBJ2-7, with D possibly being TRBD1 (5 bases). The CDR3 covers 14 residues. Trimming removed 1 base from V and 2 bases from J, with 9 bases in between. The germline V gene encodes CDR1 SGHVS and CDR2 FNYEAQ. The CDR3 loop is CASSLEQGPYEQYF. CDR3 DNA, as far as it was read: TGTGCCAGCAGCTTAGAGCAGGGCCCCTACGAG.

This clone was counted ten times or more. Sequencing ends 3 residues short of the CDR3 end; the germline J gene provides the rest. The chain is built from TRBV7-3 and TRBJ1-1, with TRBD1 identical over 9 bases. The CDR3 spans 17 residues. The ends lost 2 bases at V and 0 bases at J; junction bases unmatched: 7. CDR1 and CDR2 from the germline V gene are SGHTA and FQGTGA. The chain's CDR3 is CASSLVGTGRMNTEAFF. CDR3 DNA, as far as it was read: TGTGCCAGCAGCTTAGTGGGGACAGGGAGAATGAACACTGAA.

This clone was detected many times. The observed sequence ends 3 residues before the CDR3 terminus, with the missing tail filled in from the germline J gene. The gene calls are TRBV5-1 and TRBJ2-2; maybe TRBD2 (6 bases). Trimming took off 0 bases at V and 2 bases at J, with 8 bases between the two ends. This CDR3 has 15 residues. CDR1 SGHRS and CDR2 YFSETQ come from the germline V gene. The DNA read from the CDR3 is TGCGCCAGCAGCTTGGAGGGACTCAACACCGGGGAG. The encoded protein is CASSLEGLNTGE. The whole CDR3 sequence reads CASSLEGLNTGELFF.

This clone was counted many times. Read sequence stops 3 residues before the CDR3 end, and the germline J gene provides the missing end. This chain connects TRBV28 to TRBJ2-7, with 10 positions matching TRBD1. Germline CDR1 reads MDHEN; CDR2 reads SYDVKM. With V trimmed by 4 bases and J by 2 bases, 8 bases remained unmatched. This CDR3 contains 16 residues. CDR3: CASSSPRDRGTYEQYF. The sequenced CDR3 bases are TGTGCCAGCAGTTCCCCTCGGGACAGGGGCACCTACGAG.

This clone was counted at least ten times. CDR3 loop: CASSQVYKGTYEQYF. Incomplete CDR3 DNA: TGCGCCAGCAGCCAAGTATATAAAGGTACCTACGAG. The gene calls are TRBV4-1 and TRBJ2-7; D not resolved. The sequence runs out 3 residues before the end of the CDR3; the remainder is reconstructed from the germline J gene. CDR1 and CDR2 from the germline V gene are MGHRA and YSYEKL. The CDR3 runs 15 residues. Deletions cut 1 base from V and 2 bases from J, with 12 bases between.

The table lists this clone with many counts. The part of the CDR3 DNA that was read is TGCGCCAGCAGCTTCCCTCTCAACCCAGGAGGCACAGATACG. Its protein product is CASSFPLNPGGTDT. The CDR3 in its entirety is CASSFPLNPGGTDTQYF. The V call is TRBV5-1, the J call TRBJ2-3, with D unresolved. The CDR3 end lies 3 residues beyond the end of the read and is filled in from the germline J gene. Per the germline V gene, CDR1 is SGHRS and CDR2 is YFSETQ. This CDR3 contains 17 residues. V was shortened by 2 bases and J by 1 base, with 17 bases between the two germline ends.

This clone was observed at least ten times. The CDR3 extends 3 residues past the end of the read, so its final part is completed from the germline J gene. This sequence joins TRBV14 and TRBJ2-4; 11 bases fit TRBD1. Germline CDR1 is SGHDN and CDR2 is FVKESK. This CDR3 contains 20 residues. V gave up 4 bases and J gave up 3 bases; unmatched junction bases: 17. CDR3 DNA, as far as it was read: TGTGCCAGCAGCCCTATAAAGGACAGGGGGCAGGGTAGGGTCAAAAACATT. Its protein product is CASSPIKDRGQGRVKNI. The CDR3 in full is CASSPIKDRGQGRVKNIQYF.

This clone was detected many times. The sequenced fragment ends 3 residues before the CDR3 boundary, so the rest is inferred from the germline J gene. The chain recombines TRBV10-3 with TRBJ2-6, with 9 bases that match TRBD2. Germline-derived CDR1 and CDR2 are ENHRY and SYGVKD. V lost 5 bases, J lost 0 bases, and 5 bases stayed unmatched. The CDR3 has 17 residues. The CDR3 DNA, read in part, is TGTGCCATCAGTTATAGCGGGGGTAGCTCTGGGGCCAACGTC. Amino acids: CAISYSGGSSGANV. The CDR3 in full is CAISYSGGSSGANVLTF.

This clone appeared many times. The read ends 3 residues before the CDR3 terminus; that terminus is restored from the germline J gene. V usage is TRBV2 and J usage is TRBJ2-3, with D possibly matching TRBD1 (6 bases). In germline, CDR1 is SNHLY, CDR2 FYNNEI. Trimming stripped 7 bases from V and 3 bases from J, with 14 bases between. The CDR3 has 14 amino acids. The CDR3: CASKVSTGTDTQYF. The CDR3 DNA, read in part, is TGTGCCAGCAAAGTCTCTACAGGGACAGATACG.

This clone was detected ten times or more. The read finishes 3 residues shy of the CDR3 end, and the germline J gene is used to complete it. The chain couples TRBV28 to TRBJ1-3, with D unresolved. The ends were cut back, 5 bases at V and 1 base at J, with 15 bases in the middle. There are 16 residues in the CDR3. Germline lookup yields CDR1 MDHEN and CDR2 SYDVKM. CDR3 bases read: TGTGCCAGCAGTCCTCTAAGGCTGACTTCTGGAAACACC. It codes for CASSPLRLTSGNT. The whole CDR3 is CASSPLRLTSGNTIYF.

This clone was found many times. The read finishes 3 residues shy of the CDR3 end, and the germline J gene is used to complete it. V usage is TRBV7-2 and J usage is TRBJ2-1; the D is unclear. Trimming left V 5 bases short and J 8 bases short, with 10 bases between. CDR1 and CDR2 from the germline V gene are SGHTA and FQGNSA. CDR3 size: 12 residues. The CDR3 bases that were read are TGTGCCAGCAGCCCTGGCCCTCATGAG. Translated, it gives CASSPGPHE. Given in full, the CDR3 is CASSPGPHEQFF.

Concerning this clone itself: The read stops 3 residues short of the end of the CDR3; the missing end is completed from the germline J gene. The chain recombines TRBV11-3 with TRBJ1-4, with D possibly being TRBD1 (5 bases). CDR1 SGHNT and CDR2 YENEEA come from the germline V gene. This CDR3 region has 13 residues. Partial CDR3 DNA: TGTGCCAGCAGCCACTCTGGGGCCAACGTA. It encodes CASSHSGANV. The whole CDR3 sequence reads CASSHSGANVLFF.

On this clone: The read terminates 3 residues ahead of where the CDR3 ends, so the germline J gene completes it. The chain links TRBV20-1 to TRBJ1-1; 7 bases are a match to TRBD1. Germline V gene lookup returns CDR1 DFQATT and CDR2 SNEGSKA (reference sequence). The CDR3 extends over 12 amino acids. The CDR3 is CSAPIGTVKAFF. The DNA read from the CDR3 is TGCAGTGCCCCGATTGGGACAGTTAAA.

The CDR3 bases that were read are TGTGCCAGTACCACCACATCCCGACGGGGACAGTTTAGCAATCAGCCC. It translates to CASTTTSRRGQFSNQP. The whole CDR3 protein reads CASTTTSRRGQFSNQPQHF. The V gene is TRBV19, the J gene TRBJ1-5; 7 bases match TRBD1. The observed sequence ends 3 residues before the CDR3 terminus, with the missing tail filled in from the germline J gene. CDR1 is LNHDA and CDR2 is SQIVND in the germline V gene (reference sequence). This CDR3 contains 19 residues. V was pared by 7 bases and J by 0 bases, with 18 bases of the junction left unmatched.

A word on this clone: The sequenced fragment ends 3 residues before the CDR3 boundary, so the rest is inferred from the germline J gene. The chain is built from TRBV7-8 and TRBJ1-3, with 7 bases fitting TRBD1. Germline V gives CDR1 SGHVS, CDR2 FQNEAQ. With V trimmed by 5 bases and J by 0 bases, 4 bases remained unmatched. The CDR3 totals 15 residues. CDR3 in amino acids: CASSPQGVSGNTIYF. The covered CDR3 bases are TGTGCCAGCAGCCCCCAGGGGGTCTCTGGAAACACC. Drawing the rest from reference TRBV7-8 and TRBJ1-3, the complete variable domain is GAGVSQSPRYKVAKRGQDVALRCDPISGHVSLFWYQQALGQGPEFLTYFQNEAQLDKSGLPSDRFFAERPEGSVSTLKIQRTQQEDSAVYLCASSPQGVSGNTIYFGEGSWLTVV.

This clone was seen repeatedly, ten times or more. Read coverage stops 3 residues before the CDR3 terminus; the germline J gene supplies the remainder. The chain employs TRBV12-3 or TRBV12-4 and TRBJ2-7, with D unresolved. The CDR3 contains 12 residues. The ends were cut back, 5 bases at V and 1 base at J, with 6 bases in the middle. The CDR3 here is CASSPSSYEQYF. CDR3 DNA (partial): TGTGCCAGCAGTCCCTCTTCCTACGAG.

This clone was recorded a few times. CDR3 bases read: TGTGCCAGCAGCTCTGACGTGCGGGTCGGC. Residues: CASSSDVRVG. The whole CDR3 sequence reads CASSSDVRVGYTF. The gene calls are TRBV7-9 and TRBJ1-2; unclear D gene. The CDR3 extends 3 residues past the end of the read, so its final part is completed from the germline J gene. In germline, CDR1 is SEHNR, CDR2 FQNEAQ (reference sequence). The CDR3 spans 13 residues.

This clone was observed many times. The CDR3 end lies 3 residues beyond the end of the read and is filled in from the germline J gene. The chain employs TRBV19 and TRBJ1-1; D possibly corresponds to TRBD1 (5 bases). CDR3 length: 15 residues. V was trimmed by 2 bases and J by 4 bases, leaving 14 bases between them. The germline V gene has CDR1 LNHDA and CDR2 SQIVND (reference sequence). Partial CDR3 DNA: TGTGCCAGTAGTATACGTCAGGGAAGGTTCACTGAA. Translation gives CASSIRQGRFTE. The entire CDR3 is CASSIRQGRFTEAFF. Looking up the rest from reference TRBV19 and TRBJ1-1 gives the full variable domain: DGGITQSPKYLFRKEGQNVTLSCEQNLNHDAMYWYRQDPGQGLRLIYYSQIVNDFQKGDIAEGYSVSREKKESFPLTVTSAQKNPTAFYLCASSIRQGRFTEAFFGQGTRLTVV.